This T cell receptor beta chain was documented in a study of CD8+ T cells in alopecia areata. As to this clone: The antigen remains unidentified.

Study results and limitations: Mice gave a clearer picture of TCR sharing than patients did, possibly for HLA-related reasons. Affected lesional scalp, above all in alopecia totalis/universalis, was more clonal than normal scalp.

Alopecia areata patients had lesional scalp punch biopsies and peripheral blood taken from them. A FACSAria was used to sort CD4+ and CD8+ T cells. These cells came from PBMCs. In each case, RNA was isolated and then reverse transcribed into cDNA as the sequencing template. Profiled with immunoSEQ multiplex PCR; TCRdb holds only in-frame clones, not every one. The sample includes hundreds of thousands of clones, about three fifths of them seen just once. Sequenced here: CD4+ T cells sorted from blood, sampled at week 0. The clonotype comes from a human donor with alopecia areata.

CDR3 sequence (DNA): TGCATGTCGTTACGGGTGAACACTGAAGCTTTCTTT. Its protein product is CMSLRVNTEAFF. The genes are TRBV29-1 and TRBJ1-1; D gene uncertain. CDR3 length: 12 amino acids. The germline V gene has CDR1 SQVTM and CDR2 ANQGSEA.